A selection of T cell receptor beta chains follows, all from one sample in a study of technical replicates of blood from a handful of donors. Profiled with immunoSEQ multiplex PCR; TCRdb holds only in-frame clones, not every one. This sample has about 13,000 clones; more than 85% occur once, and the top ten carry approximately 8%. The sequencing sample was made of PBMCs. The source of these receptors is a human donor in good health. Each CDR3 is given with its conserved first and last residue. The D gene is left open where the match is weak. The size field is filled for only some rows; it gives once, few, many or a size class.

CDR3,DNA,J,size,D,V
CASSLAAGTYEQYF,TGCGCCAGCAGCTTGGCGGCAGGAACCTACGAGCAGTACTTC,TRBJ2-7,NA,NA,TRBV5-1
CASSPNYGSYNEQFF,TGTGCCAGCAGCCCCAACTACGGCTCCTACAATGAGCAGTTCTTC,TRBJ2-1,once,NA,TRBV7-2
CASSLGVGASGLYEQYF,TGTGCCAGCAGCTTAGGGGTAGGAGCTAGCGGCCTCTACGAGCAGTACTTC,TRBJ2-7,NA,TRBD2,TRBV7-9
CASGLVPLLGPLHNEQFF,TGTGCTAGTGGTTTGGTCCCTCTCCTAGGCCCTCTGCACAATGAGCAGTTCTTC,TRBJ2-1,NA,NA,TRBV12-5
CASSVIAGEQYF,TGTGCCAGCAGCGTGATAGCTGGGGAGCAGTACTTC,TRBJ2-7,once,NA,TRBV9
CASSDSNQPQHF,TGTGCCAGCAGTGACAGTAATCAGCCCCAGCATTTT,TRBJ1-5,NA,NA,TRBV2
CATSRETGTGPYEQYF,TGTGCCACCAGCAGAGAGACCGGGACAGGGCCCTACGAGCAGTACTTC,TRBJ2-7,NA,TRBD1,TRBV15
CASSSKVGLAGVQYF,TGTGCCAGTAGCTCGAAGGTGGGACTAGCGGGAGTGCAGTACTTC,TRBJ2-7,few,TRBD2,TRBV19
CASSPGEAGSGANVLTF,TGTGCCAGCAGTCCCGGGGAGGCGGGCTCTGGGGCCAACGTCCTGACTTTC,TRBJ2-6,NA,NA,TRBV28
CASSLLLAGASTDTQYF,TGTGCCAGCAGCTTGCTACTAGCGGGAGCCAGCACAGATACGCAGTATTTT,TRBJ2-3,NA,TRBD2,TRBV5-4
CAISPSGSREQYF,TGTGCCATCAGTCCTAGCGGGAGTCGCGAGCAGTACTTC,TRBJ2-7,NA,TRBD2,TRBV10-3
CAWSEAGGEAFF,TGTGCCTGGAGTGAGGCTGGAGGGGAAGCTTTCTTT,TRBJ1-1,NA,NA,TRBV30
CASARTSGYTYEQYF,TGTGCCAGTGCTAGGACTAGCGGATATACATACGAGCAGTACTTC,TRBJ2-7,NA,TRBD2,TRBV27
CASSLGLAGFDTQYF,TGCGCCAGCAGCCTGGGACTAGCGGGATTTGATACGCAGTATTTT,TRBJ2-3,NA,TRBD2,TRBV5-1
CSACPGGNTEAFF,TGCAGCGCATGTCCAGGGGGGAACACTGAAGCTTTCTTT,TRBJ1-1,NA,TRBD1,TRBV29-1